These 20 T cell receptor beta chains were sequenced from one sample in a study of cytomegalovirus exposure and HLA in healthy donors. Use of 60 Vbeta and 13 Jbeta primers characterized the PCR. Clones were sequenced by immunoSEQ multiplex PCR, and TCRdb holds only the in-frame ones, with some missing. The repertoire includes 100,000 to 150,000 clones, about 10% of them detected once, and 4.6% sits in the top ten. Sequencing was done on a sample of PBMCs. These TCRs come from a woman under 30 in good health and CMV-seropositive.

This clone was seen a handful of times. This CDR3 is CASSTTPNQPQHF. CDR3 coding DNA: TGTGCCAGCAGCACGACACCCAATCAGCCCCAGCATTTT. The chain is built from TRBV9 and TRBJ1-5; no reliable D call. Trimming removed 4 bases at V and 3 bases at J, with 8 bases between. The CDR3 runs 13 residues. Germline CDR1 reads SGDLS; CDR2 reads YYNGEE.

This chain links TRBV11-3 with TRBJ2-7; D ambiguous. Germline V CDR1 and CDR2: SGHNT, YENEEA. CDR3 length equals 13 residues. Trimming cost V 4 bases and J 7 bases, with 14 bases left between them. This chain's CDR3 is CASSSINHMEQYF. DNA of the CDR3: TGTGCCAGCAGCTCGATTAACCACATGGAGCAGTACTTC. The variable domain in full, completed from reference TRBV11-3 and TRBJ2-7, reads EAGVVQSPRYKIIEKKQPVAFWCNPISGHNTLYWYLQNLGQGPELLIRYENEEAVDDSQLPKDRFSAERLKGVDSTLKIQPAELGDSAVYLCASSSINHMEQYFGPGTRLTVT.

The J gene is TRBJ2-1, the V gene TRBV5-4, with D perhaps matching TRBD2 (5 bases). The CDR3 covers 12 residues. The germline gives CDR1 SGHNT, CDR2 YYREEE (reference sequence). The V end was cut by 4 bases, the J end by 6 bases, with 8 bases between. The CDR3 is CASSRGGNEQFF. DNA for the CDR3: TGTGCCAGCAGCAGAGGAGGCAATGAGCAGTTCTTC.

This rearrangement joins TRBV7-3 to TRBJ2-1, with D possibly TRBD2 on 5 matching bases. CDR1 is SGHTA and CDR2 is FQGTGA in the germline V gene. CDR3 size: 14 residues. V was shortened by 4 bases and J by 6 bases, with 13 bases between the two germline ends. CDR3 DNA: TGTGCCAGCAGCTCCGACGGGATCTCCAATGAGCAGTTCTTC. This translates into CASSSDGISNEQFF. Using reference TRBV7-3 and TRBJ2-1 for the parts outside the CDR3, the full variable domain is GAGVSQTPSNKVTEKGKYVELRCDPISGHTALYWYRQSLGQGPEFLIYFQGTGAADDSGLPNDRFFAVRPEGSVSTLKIQRTERGDSAVYLCASSSDGISNEQFFGPGTRLTVL.

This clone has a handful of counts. CDR3 coding DNA: TGCGCCAGCAGCCAAGAACCAGGGCTCCTCCAGTCGGATGGCTACACCTTC. Amino acids: CASSQEPGLLQSDGYTF. The chain has TRBV4-1 and TRBJ1-2; D might be TRBD1 (5 bases). CDR3 length: 17 residues. V lost 0 bases and J 6 bases, leaving 20 bases between the germline ends. The germline gives CDR1 MGHRA, CDR2 YSYEKL.

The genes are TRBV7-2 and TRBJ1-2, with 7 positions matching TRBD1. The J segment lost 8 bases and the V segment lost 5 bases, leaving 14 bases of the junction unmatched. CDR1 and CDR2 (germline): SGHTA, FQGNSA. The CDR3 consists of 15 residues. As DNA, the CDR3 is TGTGCCAGCAGCCCAGGCCGTTGGCTGACAGGGGGCTACACCTTC. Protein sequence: CASSPGRWLTGGYTF.

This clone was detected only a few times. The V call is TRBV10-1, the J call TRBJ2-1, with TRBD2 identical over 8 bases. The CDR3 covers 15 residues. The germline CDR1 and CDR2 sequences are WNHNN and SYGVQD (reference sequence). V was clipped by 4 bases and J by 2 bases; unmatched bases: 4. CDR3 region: CASSGAGVTYNEQFF. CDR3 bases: TGCGCCAGCAGTGGAGCGGGAGTGACCTACAATGAGCAGTTCTTC.

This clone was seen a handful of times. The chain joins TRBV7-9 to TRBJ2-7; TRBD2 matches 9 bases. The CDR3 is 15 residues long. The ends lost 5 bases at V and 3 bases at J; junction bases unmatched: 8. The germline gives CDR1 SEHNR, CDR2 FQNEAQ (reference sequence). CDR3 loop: CASSPGSGSFYEQYF. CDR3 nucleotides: TGTGCCAGCAGCCCCGGTAGCGGGAGTTTCTACGAGCAGTACTTC.

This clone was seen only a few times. The DNA for the CDR3 is TGTGCCAGCACCCCGGTCCTACCCGGGGACTATGGCTACACCTTC. It is translated as CASTPVLPGDYGYTF. The rearrangement uses TRBV28 and TRBJ1-2; D unclear. V was cut by 7 bases and J by 3 bases, with 18 bases left in between. Germline V CDR1 and CDR2: MDHEN, SYDVKM. The CDR3 extends over 15 amino acids.

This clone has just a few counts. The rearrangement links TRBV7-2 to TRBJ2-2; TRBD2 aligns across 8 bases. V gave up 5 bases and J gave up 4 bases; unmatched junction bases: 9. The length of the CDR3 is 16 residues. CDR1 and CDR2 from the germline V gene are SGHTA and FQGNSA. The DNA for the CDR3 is TGTGCCAGCAGCCTCTCTTACGGGAGGGCCACCGGGGAGCTGTTTTTT. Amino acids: CASSLSYGRATGELFF.

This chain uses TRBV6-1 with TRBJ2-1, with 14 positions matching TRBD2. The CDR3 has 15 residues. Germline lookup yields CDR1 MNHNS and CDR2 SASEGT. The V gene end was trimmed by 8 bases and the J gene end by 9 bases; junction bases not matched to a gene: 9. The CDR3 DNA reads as TGTGCCAGCGGGGGACTAGCGGGAGAGGTGAGTGAGCAGTTCTTC. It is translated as CASGGLAGEVSEQFF.

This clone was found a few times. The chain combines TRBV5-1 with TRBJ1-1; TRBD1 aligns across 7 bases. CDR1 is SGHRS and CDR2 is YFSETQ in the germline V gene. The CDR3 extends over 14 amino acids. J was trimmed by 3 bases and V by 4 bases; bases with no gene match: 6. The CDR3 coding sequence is TGCGCCAGCAGCCCCAGACAGGGATACACTGAAGCTTTCTTT. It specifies CASSPRQGYTEAFF. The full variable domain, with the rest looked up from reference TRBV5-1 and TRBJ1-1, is KAGVTQTPRYLIKTRGQQVTLSCSPISGHRSVSWYQQTPGQGLQFLFEYFSETQRNKGNFPGRFSGRQFSNSRSEMNVSTLELGDSALYLCASSPRQGYTEAFFGQGTRLTVV.

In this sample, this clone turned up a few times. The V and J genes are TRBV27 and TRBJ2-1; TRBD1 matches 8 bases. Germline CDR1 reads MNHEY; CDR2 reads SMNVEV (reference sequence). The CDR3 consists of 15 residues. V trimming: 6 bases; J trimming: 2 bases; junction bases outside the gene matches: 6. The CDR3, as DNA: TGTGCCAGCAGCCTCTACAGGGGGACCTACAATGAGCAGTTCTTC. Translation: CASSLYRGTYNEQFF.

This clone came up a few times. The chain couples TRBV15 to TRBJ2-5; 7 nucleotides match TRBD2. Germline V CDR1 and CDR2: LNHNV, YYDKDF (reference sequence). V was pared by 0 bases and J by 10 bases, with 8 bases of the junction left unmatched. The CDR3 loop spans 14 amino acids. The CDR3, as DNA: TGTGCCACCAGCAGAGAGGGCGGGAGCGTGGACCAGTACTTC. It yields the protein CATSREGGSVDQYF.

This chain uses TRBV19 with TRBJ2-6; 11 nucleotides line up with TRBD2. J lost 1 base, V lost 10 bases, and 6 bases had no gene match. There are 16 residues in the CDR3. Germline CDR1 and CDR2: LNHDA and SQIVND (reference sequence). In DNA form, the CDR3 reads TGTGCCACGACCCGACTAGCGGGGTCTGGGGCCAACGTCCTGACTTTC. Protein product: CATTRLAGSGANVLTF.

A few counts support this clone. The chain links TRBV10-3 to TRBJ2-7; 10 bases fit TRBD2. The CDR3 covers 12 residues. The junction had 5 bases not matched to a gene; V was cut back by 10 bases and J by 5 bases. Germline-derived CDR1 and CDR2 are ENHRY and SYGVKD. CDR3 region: CATKAGGDEQYF. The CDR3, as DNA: TGTGCCACGAAAGCGGGAGGGGACGAGCAGTACTTC.

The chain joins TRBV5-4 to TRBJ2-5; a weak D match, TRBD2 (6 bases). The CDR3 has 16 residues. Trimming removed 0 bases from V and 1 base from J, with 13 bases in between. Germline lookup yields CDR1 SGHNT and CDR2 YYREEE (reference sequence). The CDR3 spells CASSLGASASQETQYF. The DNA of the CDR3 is TGTGCCAGCAGCTTGGGCGCTAGCGCTAGCCAAGAGACCCAGTACTTC.

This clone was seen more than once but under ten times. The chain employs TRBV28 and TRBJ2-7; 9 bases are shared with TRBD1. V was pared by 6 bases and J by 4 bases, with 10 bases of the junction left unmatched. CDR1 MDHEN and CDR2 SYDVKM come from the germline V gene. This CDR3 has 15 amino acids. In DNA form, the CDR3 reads TGTGCCAGCAGCACCTCGGGACAGGGCCGGTACGAGCAGTACTTC. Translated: CASSTSGQGRYEQYF.

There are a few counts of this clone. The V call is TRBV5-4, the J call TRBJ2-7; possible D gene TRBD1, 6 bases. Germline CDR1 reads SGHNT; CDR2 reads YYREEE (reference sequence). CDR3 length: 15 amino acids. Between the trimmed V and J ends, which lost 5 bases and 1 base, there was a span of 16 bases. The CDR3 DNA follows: TGTGCCAGCAGACCTGGGACATCTTCTTCCTACGAGCAGTACTTC. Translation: CASRPGTSSSYEQYF.

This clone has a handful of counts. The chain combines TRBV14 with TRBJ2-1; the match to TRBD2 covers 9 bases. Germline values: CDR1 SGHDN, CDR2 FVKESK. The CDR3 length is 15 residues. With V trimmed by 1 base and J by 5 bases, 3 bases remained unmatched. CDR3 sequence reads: CASSQVAGANNEQFF. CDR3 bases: TGTGCCAGCAGCCAAGTAGCGGGAGCAAACAATGAGCAGTTCTTC.